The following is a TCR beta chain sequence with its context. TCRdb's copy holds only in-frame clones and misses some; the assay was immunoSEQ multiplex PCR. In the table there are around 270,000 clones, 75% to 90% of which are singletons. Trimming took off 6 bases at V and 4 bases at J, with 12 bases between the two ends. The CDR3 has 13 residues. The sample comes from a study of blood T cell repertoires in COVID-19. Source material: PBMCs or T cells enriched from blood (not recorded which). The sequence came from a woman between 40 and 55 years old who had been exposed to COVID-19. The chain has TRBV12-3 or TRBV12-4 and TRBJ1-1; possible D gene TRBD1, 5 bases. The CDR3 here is CASRSTGSTEAFF. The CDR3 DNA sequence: TGTGCCAGCAGATCAACAGGATCCACTGAAGCTTTCTTT.